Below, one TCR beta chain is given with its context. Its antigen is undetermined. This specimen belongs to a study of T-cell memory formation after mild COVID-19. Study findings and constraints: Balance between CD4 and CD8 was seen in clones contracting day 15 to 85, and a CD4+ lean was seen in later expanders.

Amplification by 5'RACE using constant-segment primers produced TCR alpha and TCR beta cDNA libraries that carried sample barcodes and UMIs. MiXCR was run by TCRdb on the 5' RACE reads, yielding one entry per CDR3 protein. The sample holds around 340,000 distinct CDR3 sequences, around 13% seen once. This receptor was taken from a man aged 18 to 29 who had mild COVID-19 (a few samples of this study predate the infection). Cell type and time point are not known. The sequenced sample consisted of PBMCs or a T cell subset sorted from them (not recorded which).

The CDR3 loop reads CASRPQGGEQFF. The CDR3 DNA follows: TGCGCCAGCCGGCCGCAGGGCGGTGAGCAGTTCTTC. The chain is built from TRBV4-3 and TRBJ2-1; D possibly corresponds to TRBD1 (5 bases). Trimming left V 8 bases short and J 9 bases short, with 14 bases between. The CDR3 is 12 amino acids. Per the germline V gene, CDR1 is LGHNA and CDR2 is YSLEER.